Listed here are 12 T cell receptor beta chains from one sample, sequenced in a study of blood T cell repertoires in COVID-19. Data came from immunoSEQ multiplex PCR; TCRdb stores just in-frame clones and leaves some out. This table has under 250,000 clones, 90% to 95% appearing once. The sequencing input was peripheral blood. The receptors derive from a man between 60 and 75 years old with COVID-19, enrolled during active disease.

This clone appeared a single time. The chain has TRBV7-2 and TRBJ2-3; TRBD2 agrees at 11 bases. Germline-derived CDR1 and CDR2 are SGHTA and FQGNSA. Unmatched junction bases numbered 8, after V lost 2 bases and J lost 4 bases. The CDR3 sequence is 17 residues long. CDR3 residues: CASSLYLAGGPPDTQYF. The DNA of the CDR3 is TGTGCCAGCAGCTTATACCTAGCGGGAGGTCCCCCAGATACGCAGTATTTT.

As regards this clone: The sample carries other DNA sequences with the same CDR3. The chain combines TRBV28 with TRBJ2-7; TRBD2 is a possible D gene (5 bases). The germline gives CDR1 MDHEN, CDR2 SYDVKM. The CDR3 consists of 11 residues. Trimming took 8 bases from V and 3 from J, leaving 8 bases between them. The CDR3 region has the DNA TGTGCCAGCTCCCGGGACTACGAGCAGTACTTC. The encoded protein is CASSRDYEQYF.

V usage is TRBV4-1 and J usage is TRBJ2-3; no firm D call. CDR3 length: 14 amino acids. Per germline, CDR1 MGHRA and CDR2 YSYEKL. Trimming removed 1 base at V and 2 bases at J, with 7 bases between. CDR3 sequence: CASSQAGPTDTQYF. Written as DNA, the CDR3 is TGCGCCAGCAGCCAAGCTGGCCCCACAGATACGCAGTATTTT.

The chain couples TRBV25-1 to TRBJ1-6, with unresolved D. V was clipped by 2 bases and J by 8 bases, with 10 bases between them. Germline V gene lookup returns CDR1 MGHDK and CDR2 SYGVNS. This CDR3 comprises 14 residues. The CDR3 DNA sequence: TGTGCCAGCAGTGAAACGGTTCGGTATTCACCCCTCCACTTT. Protein: CASSETVRYSPLHF.

The chain links TRBV6-1 to TRBJ2-1, with D possibly matching TRBD2 (5 bases). Germline lookup yields CDR1 MNHNS and CDR2 SASEGT. Deletions cut 2 bases from V and 8 bases from J, with 13 bases between. CDR3 length equals 14 residues. DNA for the CDR3: TGTGCCAGCAGTGAAAGAACTAGGTACGATGAGCAGTTCTTC. This sequence encodes CASSERTRYDEQFF.

As regards this clone: Other DNA sequences in this specimen translate into the identical CDR3. This chain joins TRBV3-1 (or the pseudogene TRBV3-2) and TRBJ2-7; D is perhaps TRBD1 (6 bases). The germline V and J ends were trimmed by 2 bases and 4 bases, with 9 bases remaining between them. The CDR3 has 13 residues. The germline V gene encodes CDR1 LGHDT and CDR2 YNNKEL (reference sequence). The CDR3 DNA reads TGTGCCAGCAGCCAAAGGACAGCTTACGAGCAGTACTTC. Translation gives CASSQRTAYEQYF.

The CDR3 DNA is TGTGCCAGCAGCCTCAGCCGTAGGTCGACAGAAGCTTTCTTT. Residues: CASSLSRRSTEAFF. The gene calls are TRBV6-5 and TRBJ1-1; D gene ambiguous. This CDR3 spans 14 amino acids. CDR1 and CDR2 (germline): MNHEY, SVGAGI. The V end was cut by 6 bases, the J end by 8 bases, with 19 bases between.

The rearrangement links TRBV28 to TRBJ1-5, with D uncertain. The CDR3 runs to 13 residues. Germline-derived CDR1 and CDR2 are MDHEN and SYDVKM. Trimming cost V 5 bases and J 12 bases, with 17 bases left between them. CDR3 nucleotides: TGTGCCAGCAGTCCCCCGTCCCCGCCGGGCCAGCATTTT. It is translated as CASSPPSPPGQHF.

The chain links TRBV5-1 to TRBJ2-7, with 10 bases lining up with TRBD2. The CDR3 contains 17 residues. In germline, CDR1 is SGHRS, CDR2 YFSETQ. J gave up 0 bases and V 0 bases, and 6 bases lay outside the gene matches. The CDR3 loop is CASSLARTSGYSYEQYF. The DNA of the CDR3 is TGCGCCAGCAGCTTGGCGCGGACTAGCGGCTACTCCTACGAGCAGTACTTC. Full variable domain (remainder filled in from reference TRBV5-1 and TRBJ2-7): KAGVTQTPRYLIKTRGQQVTLSCSPISGHRSVSWYQQTPGQGLQFLFEYFSETQRNKGNFPGRFSGRQFSNSRSEMNVSTLELGDSALYLCASSLARTSGYSYEQYFGPGTRLTVT.

This chain uses TRBV15 with TRBJ2-3, with 8 bases matching TRBD2. The CDR3 totals 17 residues. Germline V lookup: CDR1 LNHNV, CDR2 YYDKDF (reference sequence). Trimming cost V 4 bases and J 6 bases; bases outside gene matches: 15. The CDR3 sequence: CATSIAITSGGQDTQYF. Written as DNA, the CDR3 is TGTGCCACCAGCATCGCTATTACAAGCGGGGGCCAGGATACGCAGTATTTT.

This clone was seen only once. The genes are TRBV30 and TRBJ1-5, with 7 bases identical to TRBD1. Germline V gives CDR1 GTSNPN, CDR2 SVGIG (reference sequence). This CDR3 comprises 13 residues. After removal of 4 bases from V and 10 bases from J, the junction contained 10 bases not matched to a gene. CDR3 in DNA: TGTGCCTGGACAGGGGGAGATGGTCTCCCCCAGCATTTT. Amino acid sequence: CAWTGGDGLPQHF.

This CDR3 reads CAWNGQSSYEQYF. The CDR3 bases are TGTGCCTGGAATGGGCAGAGCTCCTACGAGCAGTACTTC. The chain links TRBV30 to TRBJ2-7; D call uncertain. Deletions cut 4 bases from V and 0 bases from J, with 10 bases between. CDR3 length: 13 residues. The germline CDR1 and CDR2 sequences are GTSNPN and SVGIG (reference sequence).